Following are 17 T cell receptor beta chains from one sample sequenced in a study of vaccination and CD4 T cells after COVID-19. Time point given: late sampling 161 to 241 days after vaccination in three convalescent patients. Treatment: approximately 10-day PBMC culture with coronavirus spike peptide pools or control peptides (ViraFEST assay). Sequenced with the Oncomine TCR Beta short-read assay was DNA taken from cultured CD4+ T cells. TCRdb processed the PCR reads anew with MiXCR; each CDR3 protein has one entry. The data contain about 17,000 distinct CDR3 sequences, around 48% of them singletons. Antigens of these TCRs are unknown. This specimen was CD4+ T cells from blood, cultured in vitro, taken about 7 months after SARS-CoV-2 vaccination. The source of these receptors is a human donor who had recovered from COVID-19.

This chain uses TRBV7-8 with TRBJ2-5, with 7 bases fitting TRBD1. V was pared by 5 bases and J by 5 bases, with 5 bases of the junction left unmatched. Germline V lookup: CDR1 SGHVS, CDR2 FQNEAQ. This CDR3 is built from 13 residues. This chain's CDR3 is CASSQGGAETQYF. The CDR3 region has the DNA TGTGCCAGCAGCCAAGGGGGCGCTGAGACCCAGTACTTC. Combining the CDR3 with reference TRBV7-8 and TRBJ2-5 gives the whole variable domain GAGVSQSPRYKVAKRGQDVALRCDPISGHVSLFWYQQALGQGPEFLTYFQNEAQLDKSGLPSDRFFAERPEGSVSTLKIQRTQQEDSAVYLCASSQGGAETQYFGPGTRLLVL.

The V and J genes are TRBV19 and TRBJ2-2; TRBD1 matches at 10 bases. Germline loops: CDR1 LNHDA, CDR2 SQIVND (reference sequence). V lost 5 bases and J lost 1; bases outside the gene matches: 1. CDR3 length: 15 residues. The CDR3 DNA reads as TGTGCCAGTAGTTGGACAGGGGGGAACACCGGGGAGCTGTTTTTT. Its protein is CASSWTGGNTGELFF.

The rearrangement joins TRBV18 to TRBJ1-6; 7 bases are shared with TRBD1. Germline trimming cut 6 bases from V and 5 bases from J; bases unmatched to any gene: 4. The CDR3 consists of 14 residues. Per germline, CDR1 KGHSH and CDR2 LQKENI. CDR3 region: CASSGDSHNSPLHF. CDR3 coding DNA: TGTGCCAGCTCCGGGGACAGCCATAATTCACCCCTCCACTTT.

This rearrangement joins TRBV11-3 to TRBJ1-1; D is unresolved. Trimming took 1 base from V and 4 from J, leaving 4 bases between them. In germline, CDR1 is SGHNT, CDR2 YENEEA. The CDR3 totals 12 residues. This chain's CDR3 is CASSLAGTEAFF. The CDR3 region has the DNA TGTGCCAGCAGCTTAGCAGGCACTGAAGCTTTCTTT. The variable domain in full, completed from reference TRBV11-3 and TRBJ1-1, reads EAGVVQSPRYKIIEKKQPVAFWCNPISGHNTLYWYLQNLGQGPELLIRYENEEAVDDSQLPKDRFSAERLKGVDSTLKIQPAELGDSAVYLCASSLAGTEAFFGQGTRLTVV.

V usage is TRBV7-2 and J usage is TRBJ1-2, with D tentatively TRBD1 (6 bases). V lost 4 bases and J 5 bases, leaving 11 bases between the germline ends. The CDR3 loop spans 13 amino acids. Germline lookup yields CDR1 SGHTA and CDR2 FQGNSA. The CDR3 sequence is CASSSRGQYGYTF. The CDR3 bases are TGTGCCAGCAGCTCAAGAGGACAGTATGGCTACACCTTC. Full variable domain (outside the CDR3, taken from reference TRBV7-2 and TRBJ1-2): GAGVSQSPSNKVTEKGKDVELRCDPISGHTALYWYRQSLGQGLEFLIYFQGNSAPDKSGLPSDRFSAERTGGSVSTLTIQRTQQEDSAVYLCASSSRGQYGYTFGSGTRLTVV.

The chain uses TRBV7-2 and TRBJ2-5; TRBD2 agrees at 8 bases. The CDR3 extends over 17 amino acids. Germline V gene sequence: CDR1 SGHTA, CDR2 FQGNSA. Trimming took 5 bases from V and 5 from J; bases not matched to a gene: 16. CDR3 in amino acids: CASSEKVAGPFRETQYF. The CDR3 DNA reads TGTGCCAGCAGCGAAAAGGTAGCGGGGCCGTTCCGGGAGACCCAGTACTTC. Using reference TRBV7-2 and TRBJ2-5 for the parts outside the CDR3, the full variable domain is GAGVSQSPSNKVTEKGKDVELRCDPISGHTALYWYRQSLGQGLEFLIYFQGNSAPDKSGLPSDRFSAERTGGSVSTLTIQRTQQEDSAVYLCASSEKVAGPFRETQYFGPGTRLLVL.

The chain recombines TRBV5-4 with TRBJ1-2; possibly TRBD1 for D (5 bases). Trimming shortened V by 2 bases and J by 2 bases, and 13 bases separated the two germline ends. The CDR3 is 15 amino acids. Germline V gene data show CDR1 as SGHNT and CDR2 as YYREEE (reference sequence). The CDR3, as DNA: TGTGCCAGCAGCTTACCGGGACGGACCAACTATGGCTACACCTTC. It is translated as CASSLPGRTNYGYTF.

The chain carries TRBV6-1 and TRBJ2-7; D is perhaps TRBD1 or TRBD2 (6 bases each). Germline lookup yields CDR1 MNHNS and CDR2 SASEGT. The CDR3 runs to 14 residues. Trimming left V 5 bases short and J 3 bases short, with 14 bases between. CDR3 in amino acids: CASSKYGGYYEQYF. In nucleotides, the CDR3 is TGTGCCAGCAGTAAGTACGGGGGCTACTACGAGCAGTACTTC.

The sample holds a few counts of this clonotype. The rearrangement uses TRBV20-1 and TRBJ2-5; 12 positions match TRBD2. Germline CDR1 reads DFQATT; CDR2 reads SNEGSKA (reference sequence). V was pared by 1 base and J by 7 bases, with 7 bases of the junction left unmatched. The length of the CDR3 is 15 residues. CDR3 protein: CSARVPSGRAATQYF. In nucleotides, the CDR3 is TGCAGTGCTAGAGTGCCTAGCGGGAGGGCTGCGACCCAGTACTTC.

The chain has TRBV6-1 and TRBJ1-5, with 7 positions matching TRBD1. V trimming: 6 bases; J trimming: 0 bases; junction bases outside the gene matches: 5. The CDR3 has 15 amino acids. CDR1 is MNHNS, CDR2 SASEGT, per germline. The chain's CDR3 is CASRRDRFSNQPQHF. The DNA of the CDR3 is TGTGCCAGCAGGAGGGACAGATTTAGCAATCAGCCCCAGCATTTT.

The V call is TRBV20-1, the J call TRBJ1-1; 7 bases map to TRBD1. Per germline, CDR1 DFQATT and CDR2 SNEGSKA (reference sequence). J was trimmed by 4 bases and V by 5 bases; bases with no gene match: 4. There are 12 residues in the CDR3. The CDR3, as DNA: TGCAGTGCTTTCGGACAGGTCACTGAAGCTTTCTTT. Protein: CSAFGQVTEAFF.

This clonotype has only one observation. The CDR3 DNA sequence: TGTGCCAGCAGCTTAATGGGACTAGAGGAGGAGACCCAGTACTTC. Translating gives CASSLMGLEEETQYF. The chain has TRBV7-9 and TRBJ2-5; 8 bases are a match to TRBD2. This CDR3 comprises 15 residues. V dropped 2 bases and J dropped 5; count of bases not matched to a gene: 7. Germline V gene sequence: CDR1 SEHNR, CDR2 FQNEAQ (reference sequence).

The chain recombines TRBV7-9 with TRBJ1-1; 7 positions agree with TRBD1. The CDR3 has 14 residues. CDR1 is SEHNR and CDR2 is FQNEAQ in the germline V gene (reference sequence). V was clipped by 5 bases and J by 1 base; unmatched bases: 4. The CDR3 DNA sequence: TGTGCCAGCAGCGGGACAGCTCCGAACACTGAAGCTTTCTTT. Translation gives CASSGTAPNTEAFF.

A few counts support this clonotype. The chain has TRBV6-5 and TRBJ1-2; no clear D. In germline, CDR1 is MNHEY, CDR2 SVGAGI. The ends were cut back, 0 bases at V and 5 bases at J, with 10 bases in the middle. CDR3 size: 14 residues. DNA for the CDR3: TGTGCCAGCAGTTACTCGAAGGACTGGTATGGCTACACCTTC. Its translation: CASSYSKDWYGYTF.

This chain joins TRBV27 and TRBJ1-5; 9 bases agree with TRBD1. V lost 7 bases and J lost 9; bases outside the gene matches: 10. CDR3 length equals 14 residues. CDR1 and CDR2 from the germline V gene are MNHEY and SMNVEV (reference sequence). The CDR3 sequence: CASNGTGRERPQHF. The CDR3 DNA follows: TGTGCCAGCAATGGGACAGGGCGTGAGAGGCCCCAGCATTTT.

The chain joins TRBV7-9 to TRBJ2-7; either TRBD1 or TRBD2 may fit D (6 bases each). Per germline, CDR1 SEHNR and CDR2 FQNEAQ (reference sequence). The CDR3 runs to 15 residues. V was pared by 6 bases and J by 0 bases, with 15 bases between. Here the CDR3 reads CASRPKRGLSYEQYF. DNA for the CDR3: TGTGCCAGCAGACCTAAACGGGGGCTCTCCTACGAGCAGTACTTC.

This clonotype was counted between two and nine times. V usage is TRBV11-2 and J usage is TRBJ1-5, with D hard to call. V dropped 0 bases and J dropped 6 bases, with 3 bases sitting between them. This CDR3 is 12 amino acids long. Germline values: CDR1 SGHAT, CDR2 FQNNGV. CDR3 in amino acids: CASSLEGQPQHF. CDR3 nucleotide sequence: TGTGCCAGCAGCTTAGAGGGTCAGCCCCAGCATTTT.